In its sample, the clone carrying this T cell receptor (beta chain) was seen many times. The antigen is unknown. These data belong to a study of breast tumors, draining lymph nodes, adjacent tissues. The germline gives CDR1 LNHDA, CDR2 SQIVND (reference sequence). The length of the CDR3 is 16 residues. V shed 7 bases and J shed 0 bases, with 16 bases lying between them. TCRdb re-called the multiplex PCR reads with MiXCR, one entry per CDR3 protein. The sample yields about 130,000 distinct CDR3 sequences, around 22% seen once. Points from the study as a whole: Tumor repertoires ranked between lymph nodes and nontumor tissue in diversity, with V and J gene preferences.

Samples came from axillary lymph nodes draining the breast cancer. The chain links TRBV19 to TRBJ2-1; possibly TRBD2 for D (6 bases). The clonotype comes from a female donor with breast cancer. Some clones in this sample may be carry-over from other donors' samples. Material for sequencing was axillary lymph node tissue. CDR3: CASNTPGTGSYNEQFF. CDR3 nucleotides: TGTGCCAGTAATACCCCCGGGACTGGCTCCTACAATGAGCAGTTCTTC.